This T cell receptor beta chain derives from a study of a mutant IDH1 vaccine in newly diagnosed glioma (dated by TCRdb to the early 2020s). About the study as a whole: Patients were given eight vaccinations, in weeks 1, 3, 5, 7, 11, 15, 19 and 23, which matched visits V03 through V10. Vaccination began 4-6 weeks after radiotherapy alone, or alongside temozolomide cycles in the chemotherapy-containing groups. Of the 25 to 40 patients who were treated, around 60% were male and 37.5% were female, and the mean age was around 40 years. Prior to enrollment, standard therapy consisting of radiotherapy alone, temozolomide alone, or radiochemotherapy with temozolomide had been administered to patients, with the combination being received by most patients. Peripheral blood was collected at six visits: V03 (baseline), V05, V07, V10, V12 and V13. For exploratory analyses, longitudinal TCRB deep sequencing was carried out in approximately 25 treated patients wherever samples were available.

Overall study outcomes, separate from this receptor: The authors noted that analyses of patient blood samples could not be reproduced because of sample limitations. Availability determined which PBMC samples were chosen for TCRB deep sequencing. Pseudoprogression seemed to be unrelated to changes in the top peripheral T cell clonotypes found by TCRB sequencing. Across multiple MHC alleles, vaccine-induced immune responses were seen in about 93% of patients.

Libraries were built with the immunoSEQ multiplex PCR assay. Rearranged TCR beta chain sequences were amplified with the hsTCRB Kit following the manufacturer's protocol. An Illumina MiSeq was used to sequence the TCRB libraries. In the original analysis: The kit vendor's proprietary platform handled demultiplexing, trimming and gene mapping. What TCRdb holds here is the immuneACCESS table cut down to in-frame rearrangements. Part of the clones is not present; checked against another copy, under half of the missing clones reflect an unresolved V gene, and the others are unexplained. V and J calls and clone size follow that table, whereas D and trimming were derived from the DNA. Present in this sample are about 21,000 clones, roughly 91% of which were seen just once. Around 6% of the sample is in the top ten clones. There are 11 amino acids in the CDR3, from cysteine to phenylalanine inclusive. Only the CDR3 portion is preserved as DNA: 33 bases, with reading frame beginning at the first base. The germline ends are 3 bases apart after V is trimmed by 3 bases and J by 4 bases. The germline V gene encodes CDR1 ENHRY and CDR2 SYGVKD.

In regard to this clone: Its antigen is not yet known. There are no base qualities to consult, and no much larger clone falls within one base.

This specimen's time point label, per the study, means: week 11, during vaccination. Each vaccine dose, consisting of 300 ug of a 20-mer mutant IDH1 peptide in Montanide, was administered subcutaneously with topical imiquimod. Donors had newly diagnosed WHO grade 3 or 4 IDH1-mutant astrocytomas with loss of nuclear ATRX. The samples were drawn from NOA16, a multicentre, single-arm, open-label phase I trial in Germany that tested a mutant IDH1 peptide vaccine in humans for the first time. Genomic DNA for TCRB sequencing was isolated from EDTA blood with the DNeasy Blood and Tissue Kit. The chain is made from TRBV10-3 and TRBJ2-5; the D gene cannot be resolved reliably. The receptor's source is a woman aged 40-49 years with glioma. Sequenced material: PBMCs, taken from a glioma patient whose treatment included an IDH1 peptide vaccine. The nucleotide sequence is TGTGCCATCAGTGATAGAGAGACCCAGTACTTC. The encoded protein is CAISDRETQYF.